These 18 T cell receptor beta chains share one sample of origin, sequenced in a study of cytomegalovirus exposure and HLA in healthy donors. Profiled with immunoSEQ multiplex PCR; TCRdb holds only in-frame clones, not every one. The table records about 78,000 clones, approximately 95% of them present only once. Sequences were obtained from PBMCs. All receptors derive from a young man in good health and CMV-seropositive.

The chain employs TRBV30 and TRBJ1-5; 10 bases agree with TRBD1. Germline CDR1 reads GTSNPN; CDR2 reads SVGIG (reference sequence). Trimming took 3 bases from V and 7 from J; bases not matched to a gene: 6. The length of the CDR3 is 14 residues. CDR3 in amino acids: CAWSGDRGDQPQHF. The CDR3 nucleotides read TGTGCCTGGAGCGGGGACAGGGGTGACCAGCCCCAGCATTTT. Full variable domain (rest looked up from reference TRBV30 and TRBJ1-5): SQTIHQWPATLVQPVGSPLSLECTVEGTSNPNLYWYRQAAGRGLQLLFYSVGIGQISSEVPQNLSASRPQDRQFILSSKKLLLSDSGFYLCAWSGDRGDQPQHFGDGTRLSIL.

The chain has TRBV18 and TRBJ2-1; 8 nucleotides match TRBD2. The CDR3 sequence is 15 residues long. In germline, CDR1 is KGHSH, CDR2 LQKENI. Trimming at V came to 3 bases and at J to 1 base, leaving 2 bases not matched to a gene. CDR3 DNA: TGTGCCAGCTCACCGAGCGGGGGATCCTACAATGAGCAGTTCTTC. Translation gives CASSPSGGSYNEQFF.

The rearrangement joins TRBV5-1 to TRBJ2-3; D not resolved. The CDR3 is made up of 14 amino acids. Trimming removed 4 bases at V and 5 bases at J, with 14 bases between. Germline V gene sequence: CDR1 SGHRS, CDR2 YFSETQ. The CDR3 nucleotides are TGCGCCAGCAGCCCGTACCGATACGGAGATACGCAGTATTTT. Translating it yields CASSPYRYGDTQYF. Full variable domain (missing parts from reference TRBV5-1 and TRBJ2-3): KAGVTQTPRYLIKTRGQQVTLSCSPISGHRSVSWYQQTPGQGLQFLFEYFSETQRNKGNFPGRFSGRQFSNSRSEMNVSTLELGDSALYLCASSPYRYGDTQYFGPGTRLTVL.

This clone was detected only once. J is TRBJ2-7 and V is TRBV9, with D perhaps matching TRBD1 (6 bases). Germline CDR1 is SGDLS and CDR2 is YYNGEE. Trimming shortened V by 3 bases and J by 5 bases, and 18 bases separated the two germline ends. CDR3 size: 15 residues. The CDR3 is CASSASAGDQHEQYF. DNA for the CDR3: TGTGCCAGCAGCGCCTCGGCAGGGGATCAGCACGAGCAGTACTTC.

The chain combines TRBV5-1 with TRBJ1-1; the match to TRBD1 covers 7 bases. Losses at the gene ends were 9 bases for V and 5 bases for J; bases not matched to a gene: 4. Germline V gene data show CDR1 as SGHRS and CDR2 as YFSETQ. The CDR3 extends over 11 amino acids. The CDR3 reads CATSQGTEAFF. CDR3 nucleotides: TGCGCCACCTCACAGGGGACTGAAGCTTTCTTT.

The chain uses TRBV5-4 and TRBJ2-5; 11 nucleotides align to TRBD1. The length of the CDR3 is 15 residues. The germline CDR1 and CDR2 sequences are SGHNT and YYREEE (reference sequence). V gave up 3 bases and J gave up 6 bases; unmatched junction bases: 7. The CDR3 nucleotides read TGTGCCAGCAGCTCAGGACAGGGGGCAGGAAAGACCCAGTACTTC. Translating it yields CASSSGQGAGKTQYF.

V usage is TRBV19 and J usage is TRBJ2-7; the match to TRBD1 covers 8 bases. The CDR3 sequence is 13 residues long. CDR1 LNHDA and CDR2 SQIVND come from the germline V gene (reference sequence). V lost 10 bases, J lost 5 bases, and 10 bases stayed unmatched. The CDR3 nucleotides read TGTGCCACCTCGCAGGGGGCGATGGACGAGCAGTACTTC. Protein sequence: CATSQGAMDEQYF.

This chain uses TRBV28 with TRBJ1-5; 7 bases map to TRBD1. The V segment lost 2 bases and the J segment 7 bases; nucleotides outside the gene matches: 5. The CDR3 covers 14 residues. Germline-derived CDR1 and CDR2 are MDHEN and SYDVKM. The CDR3, as DNA: TGTGCCAGCAGTTTAATACAGGGGCGCCAGCCCCAGCATTTT. It is translated as CASSLIQGRQPQHF.

V gene TRBV14 combines with J gene TRBJ2-1; possible D gene TRBD2, 5 bases. This CDR3 contains 18 residues. Germline CDR1 and CDR2: SGHDN and FVKESK. Deletions cut 2 bases from V and 0 bases from J, with 17 bases between. CDR3 nucleotides: TGTGCCAGCAGCCAAAATAACCGCGGGCTTAGCTCCTACAATGAGCAGTTCTTC. It translates to CASSQNNRGLSSYNEQFF.

This chain joins TRBV2 and TRBJ2-2; TRBD1 matches at 10 bases. This CDR3 contains 15 residues. The germline V gene encodes CDR1 SNHLY and CDR2 FYNNEI. The ends lost 5 bases at V and 7 bases at J; junction bases unmatched: 7. CDR3 protein: CASSRDRGSGGELFF. The CDR3 DNA reads as TGTGCCAGCAGTCGGGACAGGGGTTCAGGCGGGGAGCTGTTTTTT.

V gene TRBV27 combines with J gene TRBJ2-7; 8 nucleotides align to TRBD2. The CDR3 runs to 15 residues. Germline loops: CDR1 MNHEY, CDR2 SMNVEV (reference sequence). V lost 0 bases to trimming and J lost 4 bases; unmatched junction nucleotides: 5. The CDR3 loop is CASSLSSGGFYEQYF. CDR3 DNA: TGTGCCAGCAGTTTATCGAGCGGGGGTTTTTACGAGCAGTACTTC.

CDR3 residues: CASSPPSGLGQPQHF. The CDR3 DNA reads TGTGCCAGCTCACCACCGTCGGGTTTGGGTCAGCCCCAGCATTTT. The V gene is TRBV18, the J gene TRBJ1-5; no reliable D call. Germline CDR1 and CDR2: KGHSH and LQKENI. The CDR3 sequence is 15 residues long. V was pared by 0 bases and J by 6 bases, with 12 bases between. Full variable domain (remainder filled in from reference TRBV18 and TRBJ1-5): NAGVMQNPRHLVRRRGQEARLRCSPMKGHSHVYWYRQLPEEGLKFMVYLQKENIIDESGMPKERFSAEFPKEGPSILRIQQVVRGDSAAYFCASSPPSGLGQPQHFGDGTRLSIL.

V gene TRBV6-1 combines with J gene TRBJ1-3, with D perhaps matching TRBD1 (5 bases). This CDR3 contains 16 residues. Germline values: CDR1 MNHNS, CDR2 SASEGT. V lost 3 bases and J lost 0, with 12 bases in between. CDR3 in amino acids: CASSERDGRSGNTIYF. The DNA of the CDR3 is TGTGCCAGCAGTGAGCGGGACGGTCGCTCTGGAAACACCATATATTTT.

This sequence joins TRBV19 and TRBJ2-3; D may be TRBD2 (5 bases). CDR1 is LNHDA and CDR2 is SQIVND in the germline V gene (reference sequence). Between the trimmed V and J ends, which lost 6 bases and 4 bases, there was a span of 14 bases. This CDR3 is 14 amino acids long. The CDR3: CASSPLGVSDTQYF. Here the CDR3 DNA reads TGTGCCAGTAGCCCGCTGGGAGTGTCAGATACGCAGTATTTT.

This chain links TRBV7-9 with TRBJ1-2; 8 bases match TRBD1. CDR1 is SEHNR, CDR2 FQNEAQ, per germline (reference sequence). The CDR3 is made up of 13 amino acids. Trimming cost V 5 bases and J 5 bases; bases outside gene matches: 4. CDR3 in DNA: TGTGCCAGCAGCCTGACAGGGGAATATGGCTACACCTTC. It translates to CASSLTGEYGYTF.

The genes are TRBV10-1 and TRBJ2-7, with D perhaps matching TRBD1 (5 bases). The CDR3 is 12 residues long. The germline V gene encodes CDR1 WNHNN and CDR2 SYGVQD (reference sequence). Between the trimmed V and J ends, which lost 5 bases and 4 bases, there was a span of 9 bases. The CDR3 DNA sequence: TGCGCCAGCAGTCAGACAGAATACGAGCAGTACTTC. Its protein product is CASSQTEYEQYF.

This chain connects TRBV11-2 to TRBJ2-7, with 10 bases matching TRBD2. CDR1 is SGHAT, CDR2 FQNNGV, per germline. V shed 9 bases, J shed 3 bases, and the junction held 8 bases outside the gene matches. CDR3 length: 14 residues. The CDR3 protein is CASSTSGVNYEQYF. CDR3 DNA sequence: TGTGCCAGTTCTACTAGCGGGGTAAACTACGAGCAGTACTTC.

CDR3 sequence: CASSLPGTVKNIQYF. The CDR3 DNA reads as TGTGCCAGCAGTTTGCCCGGGACAGTTAAAAACATTCAGTACTTC. The chain carries TRBV5-5 and TRBJ2-4; the match to TRBD1 covers 7 bases. The trim removed 5 bases at V and 4 bases at J, leaving 9 bases unmatched. Germline CDR1 reads SGHKS; CDR2 reads YYEKEE (reference sequence). This CDR3 is 15 amino acids long.